This T cell receptor beta chain comes out of a study of shared clonotypes between healthy human individuals (dated by TCRdb to about 2020). Regarding the complete study: The cohort comprised two women and a few men aged 18 to 49 years. Blood TCR repertoires of four to six healthy adults were deeply sequenced to estimate repertoire size and the extent of clonotype sharing between individuals. Per donor, leukapheresis produced somewhere between about 0.9 and 9 billion PBMCs. To increase sequencing depth and limit assay-specific biases, different laboratories used diverse techniques to prepare libraries and sequence TCR repertoires. For each donor, CD4 naive and CD4 memory were each given three plates, CD8 naive was given two plates, and CD8 memory was given one plate.

TCR CDR3 regions were amplified from genomic DNA by multiplex PCR using the deep immunoSEQ assay. Extracted genomic DNA from each cell subset was distributed evenly across all wells of several immunoSEQ 96-well plates, and each plate was treated as a replicate. For sorted subsets, about 220 ng of genomic DNA, equivalent to around 31,000 T cell genomes, went into each replicate PCR. Purified libraries were quantified with a Qubit 3.0 fluorometer, sized on a Bioanalyzer 2100, and re-quantified with the KAPA Library Quantification kit. Every immunoSEQ 96-well plate was sequenced on a dedicated single-read 150-cycle Illumina NextSeq 550 flow cell. On the study's bioinformatics: Because the immunoSEQ output included only junctional sequences and no quality scores, the filtering could not be the same as the filtering used for full-length reads. Sequences were annotated with PyIR, a Python wrapper for IgBLAST v1.9, using IMGT germline references to assign V/J genes and CDR3. Reads with weak V/J assignments (E-value above 1e-6), missing CDR3, stop codons, out-of-frame junctions, or ambiguous translated residues were removed. V3J clonotypes were defined by identical inferred V gene, J gene, and CDR3 amino acid sequence. Percentage overlap between repertoires was calculated by dividing the number of shared unique clonotypes by the size of the smaller repertoire. Three approaches were used to assess repertoire richness: RTK rarefaction, the Chao1 estimator, and Recon v2.1 estimates of unobserved clonotypes. Generation probabilities for all TCRbeta clonotypes obtained by the gDNA method from a handful of donors were computed using OLGA. Held by TCRdb, this immuneACCESS table contains in-frame sequences only and omits some clones. Under half of the omission traces to an unresolved V gene where checked; the cause of the rest is unknown. V and J calls and clone size are those listed in that table; D and trimming were worked out from the DNA. In this sample the table shows around 1,900,000 clones, around 93% of which occur a single time. About 1.7% of the sample is in the top ten clones.

CD8 naive samples were CD45RO-negative cells positively selected for CCR7, giving a CD45RA+CCR7+ population that excluded TemRA cells. The donors were healthy, HIV-negative adults who had no recently reported acute infections or vaccinations. All donors were Caucasian adults living in Nashville, Tennessee, USA. Blood was obtained by leukapheresis, after which PBMCs were separated by Ficoll-Histopaque density gradient centrifugation and cryopreserved in liquid nitrogen vapor phase. Purity and quantity of every magnetically sorted T cell population were checked by analytical flow cytometry. Genomic DNA was isolated from every sorted fraction and measured by UV absorbance on a Nanodrop 2000c. With respect to this clone: No cognate antigen has been identified for it. The input lacks base qualities; no much larger clone sits a single base away. Other DNA sequences from this sample encode an identical CDR3 as well.

What the authors observed across the whole study: Clonotypes shared by all four sorted-subset donors showed higher generation probabilities than non-shared clonotypes. Sharing across several donors was observed for around 5% of naive CD4, over 3% of naive CD8, about 2.3% of memory CD4, and about 0.4% of memory CD8 clonotypes. The small number of donors limited the genetic and exposure-history diversity represented. Even with the large sequencing depth, rarefaction of the sorted-subset datasets indicated that sequencing was incomplete. Pairwise subsampling led to the expectation that sequencing depth would affect the degree of clonotype sharing among donors. Naive subsets generally had larger estimated clonotype richness than memory subsets did. Sampling was restricted to blood, and TCR repertoires in tissue are likely to differ from TCR repertoires in blood.

V is cut by 1 base and J by 5 bases, and the space between the germline ends is 0 bases. CDR1 and CDR2, per the germline V gene, are SGHVS and FNYEAQ. The CDR3 covers 10 residues, taking in both the cysteine and the phenylalanine. Just the 30-base CDR3 DNA is kept, in frame starting at base 1. The sequencing input was naive CD8+ T cells from PBMCs. Per the publication, the cell subset or site label means: CD45RA+CCR7+. This clonotype originated in a man between 18 and 35 years old in good health. Some clones in this sample may be carry-over from other donors' samples. The receptor chain draws on TRBV7-6 and TRBJ2-7; the D gene cannot be named for sure. Here is the DNA: TGTGCCAGCAGCTTAGACGAGCAGTACTTC. This is translated as CASSLDEQYF.